This TCR beta chain was captured by sequencing in a study of blood T cell repertoires in COVID-19. Study at large: T cells, B-cell-depleted T cells, or PBMCs provided the cDNA or gDNA that served as material.

The data were produced by immunoSEQ multiplex PCR, yet TCRdb's version contains in-frame clones alone and is incomplete. The sample carries more than 110,000 clones, just over 85% recorded once. Sequences were obtained from PBMCs or T cells enriched from blood (not recorded which). The sequence was collected from a man over 45 who had recovered from COVID-19.

The CDR3 DNA reads as TGTGCCAGCAGCTTATATGCTAGCGGGACCACAGATACGCAGTATTTT. It translates to CASSLYASGTTDTQYF. V is TRBV7-3 and J is TRBJ2-3, with 9 bases fitting TRBD2. Germline assignment: CDR1 SGHTA and CDR2 FQGTGA. J was trimmed by 2 bases and V by 2 bases; bases with no gene match: 5. The CDR3 has 16 amino acids.